Listed here are 5 T cell receptor beta chains from one sample, sequenced in a study of cytomegalovirus exposure and HLA in healthy donors. The PCR had 60 Vbeta and 13 Jbeta primers. Method: immunoSEQ multiplex PCR; TCRdb's copy keeps in-frame clones and lacks some. The profile shows about 160,000 clones, approximately 82% of them singletons. Input material: PBMCs. The source of these receptors is a male donor in good health and CMV-seronegative.

The chain is built from TRBV7-8 and TRBJ1-4; 7 nucleotides match TRBD1. Germline-derived CDR1 and CDR2 are SGHVS and FQNEAQ. The V and J ends lost 1 base and 8 bases, in that order; junction bases with no gene match: 7. The CDR3 totals 15 residues. CDR3 loop: CASSLDRGGGEKLFF. For the CDR3, the DNA is TGTGCCAGCAGCTTAGACAGGGGCGGGGGGGAAAAACTGTTTTTT.

The chain couples TRBV6-5 to TRBJ2-3; possible D gene TRBD1, 6 bases. This CDR3 has 14 amino acids. V was shortened by 8 bases and J by 1 base, with 13 bases between the two germline ends. The germline V gene encodes CDR1 MNHEY and CDR2 SVGAGI. This chain's CDR3 is CASRPGVGTDTQYF. The DNA of the CDR3 is TGTGCCAGCCGACCAGGGGTGGGCACAGATACGCAGTATTTT.

The rearrangement joins TRBV6-1 to TRBJ2-7; 12 bases map to TRBD1. This CDR3 comprises 18 residues. Germline CDR1 MNHNS, CDR2 SASEGT. V dropped 2 bases and J dropped 2; count of bases not matched to a gene: 10. The CDR3 here is CASSEPYGTGGDPYEQYF. The CDR3 DNA reads as TGTGCCAGCAGTGAACCCTACGGGACAGGGGGCGACCCCTACGAGCAGTACTTC.

This clone occurred a few times. The V gene is TRBV6-1, the J gene TRBJ2-7, with 16 nucleotides matching TRBD2. J gave up 2 bases and V 10 bases, and 5 bases lay outside the gene matches. The CDR3 length is 15 residues. Germline CDR1 MNHNS, CDR2 SASEGT. CDR3 DNA sequence: TGTGCCACCCGGGGGACTAGCGGGAGGGCCTACGAGCAGTACTTC. It yields the protein CATRGTSGRAYEQYF.

The rearrangement uses TRBV7-9 and TRBJ2-6, with D maybe TRBD2 (6 bases). Germline-derived CDR1 and CDR2 are SEHNR and FQNEAQ (reference sequence). This CDR3 spans 16 amino acids. The V gene lost 1 base and the J gene lost 0 bases, with 7 bases spanning the gap. CDR3 bases: TGTGCCAGCAGCTTAGGCGGGGTCTCTGGGGCCAACGTCCTGACTTTC. This translates into CASSLGGVSGANVLTF.